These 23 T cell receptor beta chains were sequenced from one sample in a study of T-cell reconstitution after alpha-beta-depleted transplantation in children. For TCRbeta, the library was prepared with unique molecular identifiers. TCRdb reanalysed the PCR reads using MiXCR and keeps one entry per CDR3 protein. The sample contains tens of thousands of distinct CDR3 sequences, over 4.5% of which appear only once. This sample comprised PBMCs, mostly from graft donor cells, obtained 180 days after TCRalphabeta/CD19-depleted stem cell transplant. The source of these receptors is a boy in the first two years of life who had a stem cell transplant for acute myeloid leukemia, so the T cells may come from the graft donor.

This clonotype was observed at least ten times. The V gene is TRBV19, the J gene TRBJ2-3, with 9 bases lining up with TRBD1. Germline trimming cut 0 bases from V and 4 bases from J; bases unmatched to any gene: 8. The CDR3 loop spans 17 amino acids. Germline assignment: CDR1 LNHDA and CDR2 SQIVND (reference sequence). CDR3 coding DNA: TGTGCCAGTAGTATAGATATACAGGGGGCGATCGCAGATACGCAGTATTTT. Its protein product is CASSIDIQGAIADTQYF.

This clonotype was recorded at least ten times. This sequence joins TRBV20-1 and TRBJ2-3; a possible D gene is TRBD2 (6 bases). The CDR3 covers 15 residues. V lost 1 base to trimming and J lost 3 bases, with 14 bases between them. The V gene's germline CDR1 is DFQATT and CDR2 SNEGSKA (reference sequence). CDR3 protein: CSARAPGVSTDTQYF. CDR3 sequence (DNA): TGCAGTGCTAGAGCCCCGGGGGTTAGTACAGATACGCAGTATTTT.

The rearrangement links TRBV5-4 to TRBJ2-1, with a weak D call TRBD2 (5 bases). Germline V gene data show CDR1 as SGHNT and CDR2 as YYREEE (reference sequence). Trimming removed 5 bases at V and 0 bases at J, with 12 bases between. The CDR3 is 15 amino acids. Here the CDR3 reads CASSPDWSSYNEQFF. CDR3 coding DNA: TGTGCCAGCAGTCCGGACTGGAGCTCCTACAATGAGCAGTTCTTC. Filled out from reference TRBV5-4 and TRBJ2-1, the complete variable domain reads ETGVTQSPTHLIKTRGQQVTLRCSSQSGHNTVSWYQQALGQGPQFIFQYYREEENGRGNFPPRFSGLQFPNYSSELNVNALELDDSALYLCASSPDWSSYNEQFFGPGTRLTVL.

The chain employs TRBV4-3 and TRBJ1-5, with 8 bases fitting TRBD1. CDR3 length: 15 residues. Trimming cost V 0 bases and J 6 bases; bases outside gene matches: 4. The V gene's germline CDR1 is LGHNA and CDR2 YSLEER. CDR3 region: CASSQDRQGAQPQHF. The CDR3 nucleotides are TGCGCCAGCAGCCAAGATCGGCAGGGGGCTCAGCCCCAGCATTTT.

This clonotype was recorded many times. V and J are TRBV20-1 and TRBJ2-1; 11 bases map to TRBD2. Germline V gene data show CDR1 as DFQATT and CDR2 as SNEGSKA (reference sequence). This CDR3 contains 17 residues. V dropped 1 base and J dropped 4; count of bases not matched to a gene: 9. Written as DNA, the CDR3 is TGCAGTGCTAGAGGACTTACTAGCGGGGGACCTTACAATGAGCAGTTCTTC. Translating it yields CSARGLTSGGPYNEQFF.

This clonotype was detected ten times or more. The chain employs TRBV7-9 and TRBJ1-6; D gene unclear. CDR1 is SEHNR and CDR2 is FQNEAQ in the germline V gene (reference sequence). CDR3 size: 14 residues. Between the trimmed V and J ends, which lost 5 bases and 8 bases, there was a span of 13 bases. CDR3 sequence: CASSPSLADSPLHF. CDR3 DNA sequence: TGTGCCAGCAGCCCTAGCCTCGCGGATTCACCCCTCCACTTT.

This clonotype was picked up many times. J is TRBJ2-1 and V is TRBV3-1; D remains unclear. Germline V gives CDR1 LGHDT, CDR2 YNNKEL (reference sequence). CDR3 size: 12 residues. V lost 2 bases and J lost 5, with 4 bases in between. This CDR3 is CASSQQDNEQFF. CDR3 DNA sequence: TGTGCCAGCAGCCAACAGGACAATGAGCAGTTCTTC.

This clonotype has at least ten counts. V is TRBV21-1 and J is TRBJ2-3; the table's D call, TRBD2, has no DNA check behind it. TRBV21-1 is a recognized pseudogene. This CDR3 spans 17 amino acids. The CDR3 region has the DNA TGTGCCAGCAGCAAAACTTCGACTAGCTGTAGGACAGATACGCAGTATTTT. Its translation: CASSKTSTSCRTDTQYF.

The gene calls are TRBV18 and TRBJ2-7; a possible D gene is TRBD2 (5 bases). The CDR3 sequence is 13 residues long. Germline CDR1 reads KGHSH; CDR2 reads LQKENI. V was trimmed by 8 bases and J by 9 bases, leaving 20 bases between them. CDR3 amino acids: CASRPDGGTVQYF. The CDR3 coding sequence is TGTGCCAGCCGTCCAGATGGAGGCACGGTGCAGTACTTC. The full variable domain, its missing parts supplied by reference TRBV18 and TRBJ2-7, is NAGVMQNPRHLVRRRGQEARLRCSPMKGHSHVYWYRQLPEEGLKFMVYLQKENIIDESGMPKERFSAEFPKEGPSILRIQQVVRGDSAAYFCASRPDGGTVQYFGPGTRLTVT.

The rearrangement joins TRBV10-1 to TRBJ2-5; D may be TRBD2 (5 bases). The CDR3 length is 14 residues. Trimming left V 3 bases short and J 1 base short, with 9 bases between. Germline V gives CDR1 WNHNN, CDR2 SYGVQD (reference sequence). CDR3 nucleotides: TGCGCCAGCAGTGATTCTAGCACCCAAGAGACCCAGTACTTC. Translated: CASSDSSTQETQYF.

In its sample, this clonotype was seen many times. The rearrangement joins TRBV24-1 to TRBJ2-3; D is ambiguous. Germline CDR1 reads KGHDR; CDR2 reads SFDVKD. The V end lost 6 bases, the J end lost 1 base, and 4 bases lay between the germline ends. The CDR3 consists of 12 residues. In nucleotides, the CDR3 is TGTGCCACCAGTCCGGGCACAGATACGCAGTATTTT. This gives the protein CATSPGTDTQYF.

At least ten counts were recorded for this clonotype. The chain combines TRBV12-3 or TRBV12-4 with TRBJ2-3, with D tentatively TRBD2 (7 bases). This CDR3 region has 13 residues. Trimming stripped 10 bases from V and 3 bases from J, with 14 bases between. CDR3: CATTGGPTDTQYF. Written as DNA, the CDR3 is TGTGCCACCACCGGGGGGCCAACAGATACGCAGTATTTT.

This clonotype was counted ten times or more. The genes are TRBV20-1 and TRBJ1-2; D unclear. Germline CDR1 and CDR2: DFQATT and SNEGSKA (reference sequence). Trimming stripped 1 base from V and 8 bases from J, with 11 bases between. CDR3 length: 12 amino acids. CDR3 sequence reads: CSARVGGRGYTF. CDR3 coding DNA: TGCAGTGCTAGAGTCGGCGGTCGGGGCTACACCTTC.

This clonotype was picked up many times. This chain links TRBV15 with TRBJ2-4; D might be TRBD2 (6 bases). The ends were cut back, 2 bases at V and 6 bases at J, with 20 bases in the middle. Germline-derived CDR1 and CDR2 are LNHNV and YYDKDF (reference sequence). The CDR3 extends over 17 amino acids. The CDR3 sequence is CATSRPFSTGTSNIQYF. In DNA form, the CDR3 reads TGTGCCACCAGCAGACCGTTCTCTACCGGGACTTCAAACATTCAGTACTTC.

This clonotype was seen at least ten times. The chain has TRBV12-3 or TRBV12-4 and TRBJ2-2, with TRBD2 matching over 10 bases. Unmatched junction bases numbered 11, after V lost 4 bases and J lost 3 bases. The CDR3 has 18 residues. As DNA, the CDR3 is TGTGCCAGCAGTTGGGGGGGTGGGCTAGCGGGGGACACCGGGGAGCTGTTTTTT. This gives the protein CASSWGGGLAGDTGELFF.

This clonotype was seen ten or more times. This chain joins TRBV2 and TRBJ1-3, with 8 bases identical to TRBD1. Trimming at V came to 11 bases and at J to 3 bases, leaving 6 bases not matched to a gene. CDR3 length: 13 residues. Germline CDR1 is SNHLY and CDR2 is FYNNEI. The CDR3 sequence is CALGQGIGNTIYF. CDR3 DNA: TGTGCCCTCGGACAGGGAATTGGAAACACCATATATTTT. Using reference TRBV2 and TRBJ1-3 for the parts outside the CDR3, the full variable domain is EPEVTQTPSHQVTQMGQEVILRCVPISNHLYFYWYRQILGQKVEFLVSFYNNEISEKSEIFDDQFSVERPDGSNFTLKIRSTKLEDSAMYFCALGQGIGNTIYFGEGSWLTVV.

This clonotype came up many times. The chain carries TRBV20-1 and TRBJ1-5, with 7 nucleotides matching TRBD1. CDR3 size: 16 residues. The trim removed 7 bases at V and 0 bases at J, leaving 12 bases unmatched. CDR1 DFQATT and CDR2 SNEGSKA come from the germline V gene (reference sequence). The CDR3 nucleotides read TGCAGTGGGACCCCGGGACAGCCGTATAGCAATCAGCCCCAGCATTTT. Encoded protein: CSGTPGQPYSNQPQHF.

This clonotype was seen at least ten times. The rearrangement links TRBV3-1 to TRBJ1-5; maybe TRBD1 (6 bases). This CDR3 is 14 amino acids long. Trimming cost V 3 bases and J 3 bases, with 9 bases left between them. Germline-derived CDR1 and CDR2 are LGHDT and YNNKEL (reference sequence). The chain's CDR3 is CASSQDSFNQPQHF. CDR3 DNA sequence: TGTGCCAGCAGCCAGGACAGTTTCAATCAGCCCCAGCATTTT. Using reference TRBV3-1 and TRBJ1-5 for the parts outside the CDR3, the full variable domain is DTAVSQTPKYLVTQMGNDKSIKCEQNLGHDTMYWYKQDSKKFLKIMFSYNNKELIINETVPNRFSPKSPDKAHLNLHINSLELGDSAVYFCASSQDSFNQPQHFGDGTRLSIL.

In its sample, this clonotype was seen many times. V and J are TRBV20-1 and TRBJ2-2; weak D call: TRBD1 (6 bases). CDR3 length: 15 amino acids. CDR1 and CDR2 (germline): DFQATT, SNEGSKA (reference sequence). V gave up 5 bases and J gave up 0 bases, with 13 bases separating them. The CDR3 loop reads CSAVRQAPNTGELFF. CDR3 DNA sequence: TGCAGTGCTGTACGACAGGCGCCGAACACCGGGGAGCTGTTTTTT.

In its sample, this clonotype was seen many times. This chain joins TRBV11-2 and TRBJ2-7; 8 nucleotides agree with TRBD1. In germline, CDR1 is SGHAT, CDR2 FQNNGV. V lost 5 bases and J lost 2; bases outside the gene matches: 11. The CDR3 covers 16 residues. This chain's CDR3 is CASSPLPGQAAYEQYV. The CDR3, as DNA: TGTGCCAGCAGCCCCTTACCGGGACAGGCCGCCTACGAGCAGTACGTC.

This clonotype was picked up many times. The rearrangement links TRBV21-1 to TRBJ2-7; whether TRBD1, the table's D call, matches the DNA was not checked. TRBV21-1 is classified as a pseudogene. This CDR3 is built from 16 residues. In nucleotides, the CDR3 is TGTGCCAGCAGCAAAGACCGGGACAGGGCGGTTTACGAGCAGTACGTC. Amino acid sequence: CASSKDRDRAVYEQYV.

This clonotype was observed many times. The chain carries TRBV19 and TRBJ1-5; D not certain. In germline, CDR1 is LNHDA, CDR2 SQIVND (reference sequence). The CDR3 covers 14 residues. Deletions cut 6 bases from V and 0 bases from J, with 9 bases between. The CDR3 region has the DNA TGTGCCAGTAGCCGGGTTCATAGCAATCAGCCCCAGCATTTT. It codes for CASSRVHSNQPQHF.

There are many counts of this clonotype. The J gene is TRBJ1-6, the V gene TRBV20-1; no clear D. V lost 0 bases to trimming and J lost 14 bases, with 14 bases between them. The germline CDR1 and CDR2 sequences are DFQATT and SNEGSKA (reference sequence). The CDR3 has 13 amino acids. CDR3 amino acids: CSAREGGDAALHF. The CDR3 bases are TGCAGTGCTAGAGAGGGCGGGGATGCAGCCCTCCACTTT.